The 25 T cell receptor beta chains below were found in one sample sequenced in a study of T cell responses to AZD1222 COVID-19 vaccine. TCRdb keeps only in-frame clones here, not all; method: immunoSEQ multiplex PCR. The profile shows tens of thousands of clones, roughly 90% of them singletons. The sample consisted of peripheral blood, taken on day 0 of AZD1222 vaccination. The source of these receptors is an adult in good health.

CDR3 nucleotide sequence: TGTGCCAGTAGACGCTCAGAAGCACGCAGGGAGACCCAGTACTTC. Translated, it gives CASRRSEARRETQYF. V usage is TRBV19 and J usage is TRBJ2-5; D is uncertain. The germline V gene encodes CDR1 LNHDA and CDR2 SQIVND (reference sequence). This CDR3 has 15 residues. The germline V and J ends were trimmed by 6 bases and 5 bases, with 19 bases remaining between them.

This chain connects TRBV28 to TRBJ1-2; tentatively, D is TRBD1 (5 bases). V lost 4 bases and J lost 2, with 14 bases in between. CDR1 and CDR2 from the germline V gene are MDHEN and SYDVKM. This CDR3 is built from 15 residues. CDR3 nucleotides: TGTGCCAGCAGTTCCCCCGGGACCGCGAACTATGGCTACACCTTC. Translating gives CASSSPGTANYGYTF.

CDR3 sequence (DNA): TGCGCCAGCAGCCAAGGGTGGGGACAGGTAGCCTACGAGCAGTACTTC. Amino acid sequence: CASSQGWGQVAYEQYF. The chain recombines TRBV4-1 with TRBJ2-7, with 8 bases aligning to TRBD1. CDR3 size: 16 residues. Germline CDR1 reads MGHRA; CDR2 reads YSYEKL. With 1 base clipped from V and 2 bases from J, the junction kept 7 bases outside the gene matches.

The chain uses TRBV7-6 and TRBJ2-7; D is unclear. V was pared by 2 bases and J by 5 bases, with 7 bases between. The CDR3 is 12 residues long. Germline lookup yields CDR1 SGHVS and CDR2 FNYEAQ. In DNA form, the CDR3 reads TGTGCCAGCAGCTTAATAGGTGACGAGCAGTACTTC. Amino acid sequence: CASSLIGDEQYF. The complete variable domain, with remaining parts taken from reference TRBV7-6 and TRBJ2-7, reads GAGVSQSPRYKVTKRGQDVALRCDPISGHVSLYWYRQALGQGPEFLTYFNYEAQQDKSGLPNDRFSAERPEGSISTLTIQRTEQRDSAMYRCASSLIGDEQYFGPGTRLTVT.

V and J are TRBV5-1 and TRBJ2-1; TRBD1 matches 7 bases. The V segment lost 3 bases and the J segment 4 bases; nucleotides outside the gene matches: 7. This CDR3 comprises 15 residues. Germline V gene lookup returns CDR1 SGHRS and CDR2 YFSETQ. Written as DNA, the CDR3 is TGCGCCAGCAGCTCCACAGGGGAAGGGTACAATGAGCAGTTCTTC. It specifies CASSSTGEGYNEQFF.

V is TRBV15 and J is TRBJ2-7; 7 bases map to TRBD2. There are 14 residues in the CDR3. Germline trimming cut 0 bases from V and 6 bases from J; bases unmatched to any gene: 5. The germline V gene encodes CDR1 LNHNV and CDR2 YYDKDF (reference sequence). The DNA of the CDR3 is TGTGCCACCAGCAGAGATGGTTGGGGGGGCGAGCAGTACTTC. It yields the protein CATSRDGWGGEQYF.

The chain uses TRBV6-1 and TRBJ1-1; no definite D call. The V and J ends lost 4 bases and 0 bases respectively, with 6 bases between them. Germline loops: CDR1 MNHNS, CDR2 SASEGT. The CDR3 contains 13 residues. The CDR3 DNA is TGTGCCAGCAGTGTAGCACTGAACACTGAAGCTTTCTTT. Its protein is CASSVALNTEAFF.

The rearrangement links TRBV20-1 to TRBJ1-5, with a weak D call TRBD1 (5 bases). V was cut by 6 bases and J by 6 bases, with 9 bases left in between. The CDR3 is 11 amino acids. CDR1 DFQATT and CDR2 SNEGSKA come from the germline V gene (reference sequence). The CDR3 bases are TGCAGTGCCGCCCAGGGTCAGCCCCAGCATTTT. This codes for CSAAQGQPQHF.

This clone was counted between two and nine times. V and J are TRBV5-1 and TRBJ1-5; perhaps TRBD1 as D (5 bases). Looked up from germline, CDR1 is SGHRS and CDR2 is YFSETQ. This CDR3 has 15 residues. Trimming stripped 3 bases from V and 1 base from J, with 11 bases between. DNA of the CDR3: TGCGCCAGCAGCTGGGACCCTGGGAGCAATCAGCCCCAGCATTTT. Protein product: CASSWDPGSNQPQHF.

The J gene is TRBJ1-5, the V gene TRBV4-1, with unresolved D. Germline CDR1 and CDR2: MGHRA and YSYEKL. V dropped 5 bases and J dropped 3 bases, with 11 bases sitting between them. The CDR3 is 14 amino acids. CDR3 bases: TGCGCCAGCAGCGGTAGAGGAGACAATCAGCCCCAGCATTTT. Protein: CASSGRGDNQPQHF.

The chain carries TRBV5-1 and TRBJ2-3; 9 positions agree with TRBD2. CDR3 length equals 16 residues. V shed 4 bases, J shed 0 bases, and the junction held 6 bases outside the gene matches. Germline V gene data show CDR1 as SGHRS and CDR2 as YFSETQ. The chain's CDR3 is CASSLLAGSSTDTQYF. CDR3 sequence (DNA): TGCGCCAGCAGCCTCCTAGCGGGGTCGAGCACAGATACGCAGTATTTT.

The chain carries TRBV5-8 and TRBJ1-5; tentative D call: TRBD1 (5 bases). Trimming stripped 1 base from V and 5 bases from J, with 10 bases between. The V gene's germline CDR1 is SGHTS and CDR2 YDEGEE. This CDR3 spans 14 amino acids. CDR3 sequence (DNA): TGTGCCAGCAGCTTGCCGGGGCTCTATCAGCCCCAGCATTTT. It codes for CASSLPGLYQPQHF.

The rearrangement links TRBV7-9 to TRBJ1-1, with a weak D call TRBD1 (5 bases). Trimming stripped 1 base from V and 12 bases from J, with 12 bases between. Per the germline V gene, CDR1 is SEHNR and CDR2 is FQNEAQ (reference sequence). The length of the CDR3 is 12 residues. CDR3 nucleotide sequence: TGTGCCAGCAGCTTAGAGGCGGGGGGGACTTTCTTT. Amino acids: CASSLEAGGTFF. The complete variable domain, with remaining parts taken from reference TRBV7-9 and TRBJ1-1, reads DTGVSQNPRHKITKRGQNVTFRCDPISEHNRLYWYRQTLGQGPEFLTYFQNEAQLEKSRLLSDRFSAERPKGSFSTLEIQRTEQGDSAMYLCASSLEAGGTFFGQGTRLTVV.

V usage is TRBV5-6 and J usage is TRBJ1-2; TRBD1 aligns across 8 bases. Germline values: CDR1 SGHDT, CDR2 YYEEEE. Trimming cost V 2 bases and J 5 bases; bases outside gene matches: 2. CDR3 length equals 13 residues. DNA of the CDR3: TGTGCCAGCAGCTTCGACAGGGGTTATGGCTACACCTTC. Its protein product is CASSFDRGYGYTF.

This CDR3 is CASRPGGGSGANVLTF. CDR3 nucleotide sequence: TGTGCCAGCAGACCTGGGGGGGGCTCTGGGGCCAACGTCCTGACTTTC. The chain joins TRBV7-2 to TRBJ2-6; 7 bases align to TRBD2. This CDR3 has 16 residues. Germline V gene lookup returns CDR1 SGHTA and CDR2 FQGNSA. The J segment lost 0 bases and the V segment lost 6 bases, leaving 5 bases of the junction unmatched. The whole variable domain, remainder taken from reference TRBV7-2 and TRBJ2-6, is GAGVSQSPSNKVTEKGKDVELRCDPISGHTALYWYRQSLGQGLEFLIYFQGNSAPDKSGLPSDRFSAERTGGSVSTLTIQRTQQEDSAVYLCASRPGGGSGANVLTFGAGSRLTVL.

This clone was seen a single time. In DNA, the CDR3 is TGCGCCAGCAGCGGCGAGGCCAACTCCTACGAGCAGTACTTC. It is translated as CASSGEANSYEQYF. This rearrangement joins TRBV4-1 to TRBJ2-7; the D is unclear. Trimming removed 5 bases from V and 0 bases from J, with 11 bases in between. Germline V gives CDR1 MGHRA, CDR2 YSYEKL. The CDR3 runs 14 residues.

The chain combines TRBV9 with TRBJ1-6; D ambiguous. Per the germline V gene, CDR1 is SGDLS and CDR2 is YYNGEE. The CDR3 contains 14 residues. V was clipped by 0 bases and J by 7 bases, with 8 bases between them. The CDR3 bases are TGTGCCAGCAGCGTAGATCCCCTCAATTCACCCCTCCACTTT. Its translation: CASSVDPLNSPLHF.

This chain joins TRBV12-3 or TRBV12-4 and TRBJ1-2, with D unclear. Trimming shortened V by 1 base and J by 4 bases, and 7 bases separated the two germline ends. This CDR3 region has 13 residues. DNA of the CDR3: TGTGCCAGCAGTTTAGGGCTTGGCTATGGCTACACCTTC. Encoded protein: CASSLGLGYGYTF.

This clone was detected only a few times. The chain links TRBV19 to TRBJ2-3, with TRBD1 identical over 8 bases. V shed 6 bases, J shed 2 bases, and the junction held 7 bases outside the gene matches. The CDR3 length is 15 residues. CDR1 LNHDA and CDR2 SQIVND come from the germline V gene (reference sequence). This chain's CDR3 is CASSLQTGATDTQYF. DNA for the CDR3: TGTGCCAGTAGCCTCCAGACAGGGGCCACAGATACGCAGTATTTT.

The gene calls are TRBV3-1 (or the pseudogene TRBV3-2) and TRBJ2-5; 9 bases align to TRBD2. The CDR3 sequence is 15 residues long. The V and J ends lost 0 bases and 6 bases, in that order; junction bases with no gene match: 5. Germline V gene data show CDR1 as LGHDT and CDR2 as YNNKEL (reference sequence). CDR3 region: CASSQDASGTQTQYF. Written as DNA, the CDR3 is TGTGCCAGCAGCCAAGACGCTAGCGGGACCCAGACCCAGTACTTC.

The chain combines TRBV10-3 with TRBJ1-2; 10 bases are shared with TRBD1. Trimming cost V 3 bases and J 8 bases; bases outside gene matches: 9. Germline CDR1 and CDR2: ENHRY and SYGVKD. The CDR3 contains 15 residues. Here the CDR3 reads CAISDGQGGSNGYTF. The CDR3 nucleotides are TGTGCCATCAGTGACGGACAGGGGGGAAGTAACGGCTACACCTTC.

The chain recombines TRBV25-1 with TRBJ2-2; D call uncertain. The V gene's germline CDR1 is MGHDK and CDR2 SYGVNS. This CDR3 has 12 amino acids. V was pared by 6 bases and J by 3 bases, with 5 bases between. As DNA, the CDR3 is TGTGCCAGCAGGTCCGACACCGGGGAGCTGTTTTTT. The encoded protein is CASRSDTGELFF.

Here the CDR3 reads CASSFRTGGDEQYF. Written as DNA, the CDR3 is TGTGCCAGCAGTTTCCGGACAGGGGGCGACGAGCAGTACTTC. The gene calls are TRBV28 and TRBJ2-7, with TRBD1 matching 11 bases. The CDR3 has 14 amino acids. CDR1 is MDHEN and CDR2 is SYDVKM in the germline V gene. V lost 3 bases to trimming and J lost 5 bases; unmatched junction nucleotides: 3.

The rearrangement uses TRBV5-1 and TRBJ2-6; D gene ambiguous. Germline CDR1 reads SGHRS; CDR2 reads YFSETQ. The V and J ends lost 5 bases and 0 bases respectively, with 9 bases between them. This CDR3 is built from 15 residues. The CDR3 protein is CASSYQGSGANVLTF. The DNA of the CDR3 is TGCGCCAGCAGTTATCAAGGCTCTGGGGCCAACGTCCTGACTTTC.

The table lists this clone with a count of one. This sequence joins TRBV5-1 and TRBJ2-5; 11 nucleotides line up with TRBD1. Unmatched junction bases numbered 6, after V lost 4 bases and J lost 4 bases. The CDR3 has 15 residues. Germline assignment: CDR1 SGHRS and CDR2 YFSETQ. In DNA form, the CDR3 reads TGCGCCAGCAGCCTAGGACAGGGGGCGGGAGAGACCCAGTACTTC. Its protein product is CASSLGQGAGETQYF.